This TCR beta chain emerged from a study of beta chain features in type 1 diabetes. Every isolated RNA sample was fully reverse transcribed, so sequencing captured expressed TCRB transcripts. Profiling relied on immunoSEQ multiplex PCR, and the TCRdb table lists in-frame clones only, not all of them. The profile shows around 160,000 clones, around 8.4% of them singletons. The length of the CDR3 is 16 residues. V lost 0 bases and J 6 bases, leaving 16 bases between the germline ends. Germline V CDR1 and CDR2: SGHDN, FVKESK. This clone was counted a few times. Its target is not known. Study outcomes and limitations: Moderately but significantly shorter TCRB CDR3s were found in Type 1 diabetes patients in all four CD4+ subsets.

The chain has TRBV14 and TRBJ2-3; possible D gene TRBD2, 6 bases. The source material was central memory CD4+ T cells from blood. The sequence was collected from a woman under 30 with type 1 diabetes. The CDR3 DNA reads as TGTGCCAGCAGCCAAGATGGGGGGACTCCCGGGGATACGCAGTATTTT. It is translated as CASSQDGGTPGDTQYF.